A single sample is the source of the 26 T cell receptor beta chains below, sequenced in a study of T-cell reconstitution after alpha-beta-depleted transplantation in children. This sample's TCRbeta library carried unique molecular identifier barcodes. TCRdb re-analysed the PCR reads in MiXCR, keeping a single row per CDR3 protein. The data contain 900,000 or so distinct CDR3 sequences, approximately 15% of them singletons. The material was PBMCs, mostly from graft donor cells, obtained 360 days after TCRalphabeta/CD19-depleted stem cell transplant. These receptors came from a male patient younger than 18 who had a stem cell transplant for acute lymphoblastic leukemia, so the T cells may come from the graft donor.

This clonotype has a count of ten or more. The chain recombines TRBV12-3 or TRBV12-4 with TRBJ2-7; D remains ambiguous. This CDR3 contains 9 residues. Deletions cut 8 bases from V and 6 bases from J, with 5 bases between. CDR3: CASPGEQYF. The CDR3 bases are TGTGCCAGCCCCGGCGAGCAGTACTTC.

The chain combines TRBV6-5 with TRBJ2-1, with 13 bases matching TRBD2. The CDR3 is 15 residues long. Unmatched junction bases numbered 2, after V lost 2 bases and J lost 7 bases. CDR1 and CDR2 (germline): MNHEY, SVGAGI. The CDR3 region is CASSYVTSGRNEQFF. CDR3 DNA: TGTGCCAGCAGTTACGTGACTAGCGGGAGGAATGAGCAGTTCTTC.

The rearrangement joins TRBV25-1 to TRBJ2-7, with TRBD2 matching 10 bases. Germline loops: CDR1 MGHDK, CDR2 SYGVNS. V was pared by 3 bases and J by 3 bases, with 11 bases of the junction left unmatched. The CDR3 is 17 residues long. The CDR3 bases are TGTGCCAGCAGTGAGCGCGGGGGGTTAGCGGGAGGCTACGAGCAGTACTTC. Protein: CASSERGGLAGGYEQYF.

V and J are TRBV20-1 and TRBJ1-1, with a possible D match to TRBD1 (6 bases). The CDR3 totals 18 residues. V was cut by 3 bases and J by 3 bases, with 26 bases left in between. Germline-derived CDR1 and CDR2 are DFQATT and SNEGSKA (reference sequence). The CDR3 here is CSARGQGQWGNEDTEAFF. The CDR3, as DNA: TGCAGTGCTAGGGGGCAGGGGCAGTGGGGTAACGAGGACACTGAAGCTTTCTTT.

This clonotype was recorded only once. This CDR3 is CASSPGLAGATDTQYF. The CDR3, as DNA: TGTGCCAGCTCACCCGGACTAGCGGGAGCAACAGATACGCAGTATTTT. The chain links TRBV18 to TRBJ2-3, with 13 bases that match TRBD2. CDR1 KGHSH and CDR2 LQKENI come from the germline V gene. The CDR3 runs 16 residues. J was trimmed by 3 bases and V by 3 bases; bases with no gene match: 3.

CDR3: CASSLLPGGSYNSPLHF. In DNA, the CDR3 is TGCGCCAGCAGCTTGTTGCCAGGCGGCTCCTATAATTCACCCCTCCACTTT. The J gene is TRBJ1-6, the V gene TRBV5-1; D unresolved. The V gene lost 1 base and the J gene lost 0 bases, with 11 bases spanning the gap. The CDR3 contains 17 residues. Germline V gene data show CDR1 as SGHRS and CDR2 as YFSETQ.

The chain combines TRBV12-3 or TRBV12-4 with TRBJ1-1; possibly TRBD1 for D (5 bases). Trimming shortened V by 2 bases and J by 1 base, and 8 bases separated the two germline ends. The CDR3 is made up of 14 amino acids. The CDR3 protein is CASSLPGGNTEAFF. The CDR3 region has the DNA TGTGCCAGCAGTTTACCGGGGGGGAACACTGAAGCTTTCTTT.

This clonotype turned up a few times. The chain joins TRBV2 to TRBJ2-7; 9 bases match TRBD1. Per the germline V gene, CDR1 is SNHLY and CDR2 is FYNNEI. This CDR3 is built from 14 residues. J lost 5 bases, V lost 6 bases, and 8 bases had no gene match. The CDR3 region is CASRPGTGTHEQYF. DNA for the CDR3: TGTGCCAGCAGACCCGGGACAGGGACCCACGAGCAGTACTTC. The variable domain in full, with the rest retrieved from reference TRBV2 and TRBJ2-7, is EPEVTQTPSHQVTQMGQEVILRCVPISNHLYFYWYRQILGQKVEFLVSFYNNEISEKSEIFDDQFSVERPDGSNFTLKIRSTKLEDSAMYFCASRPGTGTHEQYFGPGTRLTVT.

The chain uses TRBV4-2 and TRBJ2-1; 8 bases align to TRBD1. With 0 bases clipped from V and 9 bases from J, the junction kept 1 base outside the gene matches. The length of the CDR3 is 13 residues. The germline V gene encodes CDR1 LGHNA and CDR2 YNFKEQ. The CDR3 here is CASSQDGQGEQFF. The CDR3 bases are TGTGCCAGCAGCCAAGACGGACAGGGTGAGCAGTTCTTC.

The CDR3 DNA reads TGTGCCAGCATAGCGGGTCCCCTTTCCTACTACGAGCAGTACTTC. Translating gives CASIAGPLSYYEQYF. The chain joins TRBV2 to TRBJ2-7; 7 bases agree with TRBD2. This CDR3 comprises 15 residues. Trimming cost V 7 bases and J 3 bases; bases outside gene matches: 12. CDR1 and CDR2 from the germline V gene are SNHLY and FYNNEI.

This chain links TRBV12-3 or TRBV12-4 with TRBJ2-7; 15 bases are shared with TRBD2. The V and J ends lost 3 bases and 7 bases, in that order; junction bases with no gene match: 13. The CDR3 loop spans 18 amino acids. The CDR3 sequence is CASSFLGLAGGPTGEQYF. The CDR3 DNA reads TGTGCCAGCAGTTTCCTGGGACTAGCGGGAGGCCCTACCGGGGAGCAGTACTTC.

The table lists this clonotype with a few counts. The chain uses TRBV6-1 and TRBJ1-3; D might be TRBD1 (6 bases). The length of the CDR3 is 16 residues. In germline, CDR1 is MNHNS, CDR2 SASEGT. Trimming pared 5 bases from V and 3 bases from J, leaving 17 bases between. The CDR3, as DNA: TGTGCCAGCAGTAATGGGGGGGGCGCGAATGGAAACACCATATATTTT. This sequence encodes CASSNGGGANGNTIYF.

This chain joins TRBV24-1 and TRBJ2-4, with D perhaps TRBD1 (6 bases). This CDR3 is 15 amino acids long. Trimming cost V 3 bases and J 3 bases, with 11 bases left between them. CDR1 is KGHDR, CDR2 SFDVKD, per germline. The CDR3 nucleotides are TGTGCCACCAGTGATACCAAGGGGGACAAAAACATTCAGTACTTC. Residues: CATSDTKGDKNIQYF.

V is TRBV24-1 and J is TRBJ2-3; D is unresolved. This CDR3 is built from 12 residues. The germline V and J ends were trimmed by 4 bases and 8 bases, with 9 bases remaining between them. The germline gives CDR1 KGHDR, CDR2 SFDVKD. CDR3 sequence reads: CATSDHIGTQYF. CDR3 bases: TGTGCCACCAGTGACCACATCGGTACGCAGTATTTT.

The table lists this clonotype with a few counts. The rearrangement links TRBV5-1 to TRBJ2-5; TRBD1 agrees at 9 bases. The CDR3 length is 14 residues. J lost 5 bases, V lost 1 base, and 3 bases had no gene match. Germline assignment: CDR1 SGHRS and CDR2 YFSETQ. The CDR3 DNA follows: TGCGCCAGCAGCTTGACAGGGGGCGATGAGACCCAGTACTTC. Protein sequence: CASSLTGGDETQYF.

CDR3 residues: CASSLSEYNEQFF. The DNA for the CDR3 is TGTGCCAGCAGCCTCAGCGAGTACAATGAGCAGTTCTTC. The J gene is TRBJ2-1, the V gene TRBV7-9; no definite D call. Germline lookup yields CDR1 SEHNR and CDR2 FQNEAQ (reference sequence). This CDR3 is 13 amino acids long. Trimming removed 5 bases from V and 4 bases from J, with 9 bases in between.

The chain combines TRBV6-2 or TRBV6-3 with TRBJ2-5; maybe TRBD1 (5 bases). This CDR3 has 16 residues. Per the germline V gene, CDR1 is MNHEY and CDR2 is SVGEGT. The V gene lost 6 bases and the J gene lost 5 bases, with 22 bases spanning the gap. The CDR3 nucleotides are TGTGCCAGCAGAAGGCAGGGTTTATCTCCGTACGAGACCCAGTACTTC. Protein product: CASRRQGLSPYETQYF.

The DNA for the CDR3 is TGTGCCAGCAGTGCGGGAACTCACGGGACCGGGGAGCTGTTTTTT. This gives the protein CASSAGTHGTGELFF. The rearrangement links TRBV2 to TRBJ2-2, with a weak D call TRBD2 (5 bases). V was shortened by 4 bases and J by 5 bases, with 14 bases between the two germline ends. The CDR3 is 15 residues long. Germline lookup yields CDR1 SNHLY and CDR2 FYNNEI.

V usage is TRBV10-3 and J usage is TRBJ2-7; no clear D. The CDR3 totals 13 residues. V shed 2 bases and J shed 6 bases, with 11 bases lying between them. The germline gives CDR1 ENHRY, CDR2 SYGVKD. The CDR3 protein is CAISETFASEQYF. CDR3 bases: TGTGCCATCAGTGAGACCTTTGCGTCCGAGCAGTACTTC.

The chain has TRBV10-3 and TRBJ1-2; D is uncertain. The CDR3 length is 16 residues. Germline lookup yields CDR1 ENHRY and CDR2 SYGVKD. With 2 bases removed from V and 6 bases from J, the gap between germline ends came to 19 bases. In nucleotides, the CDR3 is TGTGCCATCAGTGAGAGCGACATTAAAAGATCAAATGGCTACACCTTC. This codes for CAISESDIKRSNGYTF.

This clonotype was recorded a few times. The gene calls are TRBV4-2 and TRBJ2-3; 10 bases fit TRBD2. The CDR3 totals 18 residues. Germline CDR1 and CDR2: LGHNA and YNFKEQ. J was trimmed by 5 bases and V by 5 bases; bases with no gene match: 16. CDR3 sequence (DNA): TGTGCCAGCAGCTCAAAGAGGCGGGGACGGACTAGCGGAGATACGCAGTATTTT. Translating it yields CASSSKRRGRTSGDTQYF.

The gene calls are TRBV7-3 and TRBJ2-7; D gene uncertain. The CDR3 covers 13 residues. Trimming took off 5 bases at V and 2 bases at J, with 10 bases between the two ends. Germline V CDR1 and CDR2: SGHTA, FQGTGA. The CDR3 spells CASSRVEAYEQYF. As DNA, the CDR3 is TGTGCCAGCAGCCGCGTCGAGGCCTACGAGCAGTACTTC.

The rearrangement uses TRBV29-1 and TRBJ2-5; 10 positions match TRBD1. J gave up 5 bases and V 2 bases, and 8 bases lay outside the gene matches. The CDR3 consists of 15 residues. Germline-derived CDR1 and CDR2 are SQVTM and ANQGSEA. The chain's CDR3 is CSVERDRGPWETQYF. The DNA of the CDR3 is TGCAGCGTTGAAAGGGACAGGGGTCCCTGGGAGACCCAGTACTTC. The whole variable domain, remainder taken from reference TRBV29-1 and TRBJ2-5, is SAVISQKPSRDICQRGTSLTIQCQVDSQVTMMFWYRQQPGQSLTLIATANQGSEATYESGFVIDKFPISRPNLTFSTLTVSNMSPEDSSIYLCSVERDRGPWETQYFGPGTRLLVL.

There are a few counts of this clonotype. The CDR3 loop is CASSSQGVSYEQYF. The CDR3 nucleotides read TGCGCCAGCAGCTCCCAAGGGGTCTCCTACGAGCAGTACTTC. The rearrangement links TRBV5-1 to TRBJ2-7; possible D gene TRBD1, 5 bases. This CDR3 has 14 amino acids. Germline V gives CDR1 SGHRS, CDR2 YFSETQ. Trimming shortened V by 3 bases and J by 0 bases, and 10 bases separated the two germline ends.

This clonotype showed up just a few times. V and J are TRBV3-1 and TRBJ2-2, with a weak D call TRBD2 (5 bases). Germline CDR1 reads LGHDT; CDR2 reads YNNKEL (reference sequence). Trimming shortened V by 1 base and J by 5 bases, and 11 bases separated the two germline ends. The CDR3 covers 15 residues. CDR3 in DNA: TGTGCCAGCAGCCAAGTGCTAGCCGTAACCGGGGAGCTGTTTTTT. The encoded protein is CASSQVLAVTGELFF.

The V call is TRBV9, the J call TRBJ2-1, with 9 positions matching TRBD2. The V segment lost 3 bases and the J segment 1 base; nucleotides outside the gene matches: 8. CDR3 length: 17 residues. Germline loops: CDR1 SGDLS, CDR2 YYNGEE. This CDR3 is CASSAGTSLDSYNEQFF. In nucleotides, the CDR3 is TGTGCCAGCAGCGCAGGGACTAGCCTCGATTCCTACAATGAGCAGTTCTTC.